This note documents a single TCR beta chain sequence. What it binds is unknown. V was clipped by 0 bases and J by 6 bases; unmatched bases: 13. The CDR3 covers 19 residues. In germline, CDR1 is MGHRA, CDR2 YSYEKL. This entry belongs to a study of T cells after yellow fever vaccination. Study background: The SMART-Seq v4 Ultra Low Input method served to prepare the low-cell-number fractions. Study results and limitations: Post-booster samples contained most primary-vaccination clones (approximately 96% CD4, around 90% CD8).

Production of TCR cDNA was by 5'RACE template switching, which also added a universal primer site and UMIs. TCRdb analysed the 5' RACE reads with MiXCR anew, one entry per CDR3 protein. The sample includes a few hundred thousand distinct CDR3 sequences, 11% of them seen just once. The sequences come from PBMCs, collected on the day of the first yellow fever vaccination. The sequence was collected from a man between 18 and 35 years old who received the YFV17D yellow fever vaccine. The chain couples TRBV4-1 to TRBJ1-6; 8 bases line up with TRBD1. The CDR3 loop is CASSQDPPRTGFGNSPLHF. CDR3 DNA: TGCGCCAGCAGCCAAGACCCCCCTCGGACAGGGTTCGGTAATTCACCCCTCCACTTT.